This record looks at one T cell receptor (beta chain) sequence and its context. The antigen it binds to is not known. One base away there is no much larger clone; base qualities are not given. The data originate from a study of T-cell reconstitution after alpha-beta-depleted transplantation in children listed by TCRdb under 2016. Study-wide context: Using TCR repertoire profiling, the study followed T-cell immune reconstitution in a quantitative way in children after TCRalphabeta/CD19-depleted allogeneic hematopoietic cell transplantation.

The CDR3 sequence holds 15 residues, the cysteine and phenylalanine included. Solely the CDR3 DNA is kept, with 45 bases framed from the first base. At the junction V is shortened by 2 bases and J by 3 bases; bases outside the gene matches: 3. Looking up the germline V gene yields CDR1 MGHDK and CDR2 SYGVNS. Receptor libraries were prepared by PCR. Sequenced on an Illumina HiSeq 2500. TCR library preparation used molecular barcoding, with unique molecular identifiers applied to normalize quantification of the TCRbeta repertoire. The public sequencing data were trimmed at Q25 with fastp and processed into clonotypes with MiXCR by TCRdb, which kept only in-frame beta chains. Rows are unified per CDR3 protein, each entry keeping the most common DNA and genes. The sample table lists a few hundred thousand distinct CDR3 sequences, roughly 11% of them with a count of one. About 5% of the sample belongs to the ten largest clones.

This TCR was sampled from a human donor who donated a stem cell graft to a child with acute myeloid leukemia. The receptor chain draws on TRBV25-1 and TRBJ2-3, with 9 bases aligning to TRBD2. The sample was PBMCs from the stem cell graft donor, taken from the stem cell graft. The sequenced DNA: TGTGCCAGCAGTGAAGGTAGCGGGAGTACAGATACGCAGTATTTT. It encodes CASSEGSGSTDTQYF.